This T cell receptor (beta chain) was identified in a study of glioma-infiltrating T cells. The iRepertoire nested amplicon-rescue multiplex PCR amplified TCR alpha and beta CDR3s from RNA. Input was 100-400 ng of tissue mRNA or PBMC total RNA. TCRdb called the multiplex PCR reads again in MiXCR, with one record for every CDR3 protein. The sample includes about 130,000 distinct CDR3 sequences, 24% seen only once; the top ten take around a quarter. This clonotype appeared a few times. Its target is unknown. Overall study findings and caveats: Tissue-blood divergence was below expectation in non-neoplastic patients, above in gliomas. Only very few CDR3 sequences appeared in both tissue and blood.

This TCR was recovered from a human donor with low-grade glioma or glioblastoma, undergoing nonglioma brain surgery, or in good health (not recorded which). Material: glioma tissue, nonneoplastic brain tissue, or PBMCs (not recorded which).

The CDR3 protein is CAISGTVGGTDTQYF. The CDR3 DNA sequence: TGTGCCATCAGTGGAACGGTAGGGGGCACAGATACGCAGTATTTT. V usage is TRBV10-3 and J usage is TRBJ2-3, with D perhaps TRBD1 (5 bases). Trimming cost V 4 bases and J 1 base, with 12 bases left between them. This CDR3 comprises 15 residues. CDR1 and CDR2 from the germline V gene are ENHRY and SYGVKD.